The 21 T cell receptor beta chains in this list originate from one sample, sequenced in a study of CD8 T cells in ankylosing spondylitis. Study findings and constraints: Fewer than ten highly homologous variants made up a TCR beta motif that seemed to typify ankylosing spondylitis blood.

No antigen has been assigned to these receptors. TCRdb reprocessed the 5' RACE reads via MiXCR and lists one record per CDR3 protein. Of approximately 550,000 distinct CDR3 sequences listed, approximately 11% are singletons. The sample taken for sequencing was blood, either unsorted or a sorted T cell fraction (not recorded which). The origin of the receptors is a male donor with ankylosing spondylitis.

The chain has TRBV6-1 and TRBJ2-1; 11 bases are a match to TRBD2. V dropped 4 bases and J dropped 9; count of bases not matched to a gene: 11. From germline, CDR1 is MNHNS and CDR2 SASEGT. There are 16 residues in the CDR3. Here the CDR3 reads CASSGGLADPRGEQFF. The CDR3 DNA follows: TGTGCCAGCAGTGGGGGACTAGCGGATCCAAGGGGTGAGCAGTTCTTC.

This clonotype was seen more than once but under ten times. The chain carries TRBV20-1 and TRBJ2-7; TRBD2 might be the D (6 bases). The CDR3 extends over 14 amino acids. Germline-derived CDR1 and CDR2 are DFQATT and SNEGSKA (reference sequence). V lost 0 bases, J lost 3 bases, and 12 bases lay in between. CDR3 nucleotides: TGCAGTGCTAGAGACCACAAGGGAGGCTACGAGCAGTACTTC. This gives the protein CSARDHKGGYEQYF.

This clonotype was recorded at least ten times. This chain joins TRBV7-2 and TRBJ2-3; no clear D. Germline V gene data show CDR1 as SGHTA and CDR2 as FQGNSA. The CDR3 is made up of 12 amino acids. The ends were cut back, 5 bases at V and 2 bases at J, with 5 bases in the middle. CDR3 sequence reads: CASSLYTDTQYF. The DNA of the CDR3 is TGTGCCAGCAGCCTCTACACAGATACGCAGTATTTT.

V and J are TRBV7-9 and TRBJ1-1, with D unresolved. The V end lost 1 base, the J end lost 7 bases, and 10 bases lay between the germline ends. The CDR3 covers 13 residues. Germline V gives CDR1 SEHNR, CDR2 FQNEAQ (reference sequence). The CDR3 region has the DNA TGTGCCAGCAGCTTAGGGGAAGCAAGTGAAGCTTTCTTT. Translation: CASSLGEASEAFF.

Only a few counts were recorded for this clonotype. As DNA, the CDR3 is TGCGCCAGCAGCCCCAATTCCTTGCCTGGGGAGACCCAGTACTTC. Amino acid sequence: CASSPNSLPGETQYF. The V gene is TRBV5-1, the J gene TRBJ2-5; D remains unclear. The germline V gene has CDR1 SGHRS and CDR2 YFSETQ. The CDR3 spans 15 residues. Trimming removed 4 bases at V and 5 bases at J, with 18 bases between.

The chain has TRBV3-1 and TRBJ2-6; the D is unclear. This CDR3 contains 16 residues. Trimming cost V 4 bases and J 0 bases, with 10 bases left between them. The germline CDR1 and CDR2 sequences are LGHDT and YNNKEL (reference sequence). CDR3 protein: CASSRKVISGANVLTF. Written as DNA, the CDR3 is TGTGCCAGCAGCCGTAAGGTAATCTCTGGGGCCAACGTCCTGACTTTC.

This clonotype was counted at least ten times. The J gene is TRBJ2-2, the V gene TRBV5-1; 8 bases fit TRBD2. The germline gives CDR1 SGHRS, CDR2 YFSETQ. The length of the CDR3 is 15 residues. J was trimmed by 1 base and V by 6 bases; bases with no gene match: 5. The DNA for the CDR3 is TGCGCCAGCAATCGGCTAGCGGGGAACACCGGGGAGCTGTTTTTT. It is translated as CASNRLAGNTGELFF.

This clonotype has a handful of counts. This rearrangement joins TRBV5-1 to TRBJ2-2; 7 nucleotides line up with TRBD2. Germline CDR1 reads SGHRS; CDR2 reads YFSETQ. Trimming cost V 2 bases and J 1 base; bases outside gene matches: 2. The CDR3 sequence is 15 residues long. Here the CDR3 reads CASSFGGENTGELFF. In DNA form, the CDR3 reads TGCGCCAGCAGCTTTGGGGGGGAGAACACCGGGGAGCTGTTTTTT. Filled out from reference TRBV5-1 and TRBJ2-2, the complete variable domain reads KAGVTQTPRYLIKTRGQQVTLSCSPISGHRSVSWYQQTPGQGLQFLFEYFSETQRNKGNFPGRFSGRQFSNSRSEMNVSTLELGDSALYLCASSFGGENTGELFFGEGSRLTVL.

The V and J genes are TRBV29-1 and TRBJ2-1; D is undetermined. Germline V gene sequence: CDR1 SQVTM, CDR2 ANQGSEA. The V end was cut by 2 bases, the J end by 3 bases, with 14 bases between. The CDR3 totals 15 residues. In nucleotides, the CDR3 is TGCAGCGTTGAATACCGTCTAGAGGTCTACAATGAGCAGTTCTTC. Its protein product is CSVEYRLEVYNEQFF.

V usage is TRBV5-1 and J usage is TRBJ2-3; TRBD1 matches 11 bases. CDR1 SGHRS and CDR2 YFSETQ come from the germline V gene. Trimming cost V 3 bases and J 5 bases; bases outside gene matches: 2. This CDR3 comprises 14 residues. CDR3 sequence reads: CASSWTGGEDTQYF. CDR3 DNA sequence: TGCGCCAGCAGCTGGACAGGGGGCGAAGATACGCAGTATTTT. Based on the CDR3 plus reference TRBV5-1 and TRBJ2-3, the full variable domain is KAGVTQTPRYLIKTRGQQVTLSCSPISGHRSVSWYQQTPGQGLQFLFEYFSETQRNKGNFPGRFSGRQFSNSRSEMNVSTLELGDSALYLCASSWTGGEDTQYFGPGTRLTVL.

V and J are TRBV5-4 and TRBJ2-1, with TRBD2 identical over 7 bases. The CDR3 has 15 residues. Germline CDR1 SGHNT, CDR2 YYREEE (reference sequence). Trimming at V came to 0 bases and at J to 4 bases, leaving 4 bases not matched to a gene. CDR3 loop: CASSLVGEGYNEQFF. DNA for the CDR3: TGTGCCAGCAGCTTGGTTGGGGAGGGGTACAATGAGCAGTTCTTC.

This chain links TRBV4-1 with TRBJ2-2, with D possibly being TRBD2 (5 bases). Germline V gene data show CDR1 as MGHRA and CDR2 as YSYEKL. V lost 1 base to trimming and J lost 1 base, with 7 bases between them. The CDR3 runs 15 residues. The CDR3 loop reads CASSQASGNTGELFF. The CDR3 nucleotides are TGCGCCAGCAGCCAAGCCAGCGGGAACACCGGGGAGCTGTTTTTT.

The table lists this clonotype with a few counts. The V gene is TRBV6-1, the J gene TRBJ1-2; 9 nucleotides agree with TRBD1. CDR1 is MNHNS and CDR2 is SASEGT in the germline V gene. The junction had 5 bases not matched to a gene; V was cut back by 1 base and J by 8 bases. The CDR3 runs to 14 residues. Here the CDR3 DNA reads TGTGCCAGCAGTGAAGGGGACAGGGCCTCGGGCTACACCTTC. It is translated as CASSEGDRASGYTF.

This clonotype has only a few counts. The CDR3 here is CASSLLGTLRKDTQYF. For the CDR3, the DNA is TGTGCCAGCAGCTTACTTGGGACCCTTCGGAAAGATACGCAGTATTTT. This sequence joins TRBV7-9 and TRBJ2-3, with D perhaps being TRBD1 or TRBD2 (5 bases each). The length of the CDR3 is 16 residues. Trimming removed 2 bases from V and 5 bases from J, with 17 bases in between. Germline V gene sequence: CDR1 SEHNR, CDR2 FQNEAQ (reference sequence).

V usage is TRBV12-3 or TRBV12-4 and J usage is TRBJ1-1, with unresolved D. V was trimmed by 6 bases and J by 2 bases, leaving 10 bases between them. The CDR3 consists of 13 residues. The CDR3 here is CASSLTSNTEAFF. The DNA of the CDR3 is TGTGCCAGCAGCCTTACATCAAACACTGAAGCTTTCTTT.

V gene TRBV5-8 combines with J gene TRBJ2-3, with TRBD2 identical over 8 bases. The CDR3 length is 16 residues. Trimming at V came to 5 bases and at J to 4 bases, leaving 12 bases not matched to a gene. From germline, CDR1 is SGHTS and CDR2 YDEGEE. CDR3 sequence: CASRSPGTRRADTQYF. CDR3 coding DNA: TGTGCCAGCAGGTCGCCCGGGACTAGAAGGGCAGATACGCAGTATTTT. The full variable domain, rest sourced from reference TRBV5-8 and TRBJ2-3, is EAGVTQSPTHLIKTRGQQATLRCSPISGHTSVYWYQQALGLGLQFLLWYDEGEERNRGNFPPRFSGRQFPNYSSELNVNALELEDSALYLCASRSPGTRRADTQYFGPGTRLTVL.

The sample holds many counts of this clonotype. The chain employs TRBV10-3 and TRBJ1-3; 7 nucleotides line up with TRBD1. The CDR3 has 15 amino acids. Per germline, CDR1 ENHRY and CDR2 SYGVKD. Trimming took 5 bases from V and 0 from J; bases not matched to a gene: 4. DNA of the CDR3: TGTGCCATCAGTCGGGACAGCTCCTCTGGAAACACCATATATTTT. As protein: CAISRDSSSGNTIYF.

This clonotype showed up many times. The chain carries TRBV7-8 and TRBJ1-5, with D perhaps matching TRBD1 (6 bases). In germline, CDR1 is SGHVS, CDR2 FQNEAQ. The CDR3 has 14 amino acids. V lost 5 bases to trimming and J lost 7 bases, with 15 bases between them. The CDR3 is CASSASGGGQPQHF. CDR3 DNA sequence: TGTGCCAGCAGCGCGTCGGGGGGCGGGCAGCCCCAGCATTTT.

This clonotype was detected only a few times. The chain combines TRBV11-2 with TRBJ2-1, with 13 bases matching TRBD2. The CDR3 contains 15 residues. Germline V gene data show CDR1 as SGHAT and CDR2 as FQNNGV. Trimming cost V 5 bases and J 6 bases; bases outside gene matches: 4. The CDR3 protein is CASSILAGGSNEQFF. In nucleotides, the CDR3 is TGTGCCAGCAGCATACTAGCGGGAGGGTCCAATGAGCAGTTCTTC.

A few counts support this clonotype. The CDR3 sequence is CASSYLEAGELFF. The CDR3 DNA reads TGTGCCAGCAGTTACCTGGAGGCCGGGGAGCTGTTTTTT. The chain carries TRBV6-5 and TRBJ2-2, with a tentative D call TRBD2 (5 bases). The germline V and J ends were trimmed by 2 bases and 6 bases, with 7 bases remaining between them. The CDR3 length is 13 residues. The germline gives CDR1 MNHEY, CDR2 SVGAGI.

This clonotype was seen only a few times. The rearrangement joins TRBV7-6 to TRBJ2-1, with D unresolved. CDR1 and CDR2 from the germline V gene are SGHVS and FNYEAQ. The V and J ends lost 0 bases and 5 bases respectively, with 14 bases between them. This CDR3 has 16 amino acids. The CDR3 is CASSLAAMGLDNEQFF. The CDR3 nucleotides read TGTGCCAGCAGCTTAGCGGCAATGGGCTTGGACAATGAGCAGTTCTTC. Full variable domain (outside the CDR3, taken from reference TRBV7-6 and TRBJ2-1): GAGVSQSPRYKVTKRGQDVALRCDPISGHVSLYWYRQALGQGPEFLTYFNYEAQQDKSGLPNDRFSAERPEGSISTLTIQRTEQRDSAMYRCASSLAAMGLDNEQFFGPGTRLTVL.